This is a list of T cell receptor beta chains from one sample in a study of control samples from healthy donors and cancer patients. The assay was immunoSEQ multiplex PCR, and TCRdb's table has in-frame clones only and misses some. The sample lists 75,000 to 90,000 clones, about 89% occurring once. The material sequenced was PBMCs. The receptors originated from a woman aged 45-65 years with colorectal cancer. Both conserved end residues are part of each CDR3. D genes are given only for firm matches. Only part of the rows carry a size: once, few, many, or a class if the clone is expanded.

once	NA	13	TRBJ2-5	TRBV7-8	CASSFGGLETQYF	TGTGCCAGCAGCTTCGGGGGGCTGGAGACCCAGTACTTC
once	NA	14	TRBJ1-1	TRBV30	CAWTLGRRDTEAFF	TGTGCCTGGACCTTAGGCAGGCGGGACACTGAAGCTTTCTTT
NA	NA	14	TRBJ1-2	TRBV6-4	CASSDSAGIVGYTF	TGTGCCAGCAGTGACTCGGCAGGGATAGTGGGCTACACCTTC
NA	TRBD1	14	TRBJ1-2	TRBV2	CASSVSDRVSGYTF	TGTGCCAGCAGTGTGAGTGACAGGGTATCTGGCTACACCTTC
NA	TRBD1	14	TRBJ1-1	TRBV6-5	CASSYRQGNTEAFF	TGTGCCAGCAGTTACCGACAGGGGAACACTGAAGCTTTCTTT
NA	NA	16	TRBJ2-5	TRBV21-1	CASSKGTGGGRETQYF	TGTGCCAGCAGCAAAGGGACAGGGGGCGGACGAGAGACCCAGTACTTC
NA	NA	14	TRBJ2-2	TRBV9	CASSPLGLTGELFF	TGTGCCAGCAGCCCCTTGGGGCTCACCGGGGAGCTGTTTTTT
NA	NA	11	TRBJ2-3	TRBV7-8	CASSPMDTQYF	TGTGCCAGCAGCCCGATGGATACGCAGTATTTT
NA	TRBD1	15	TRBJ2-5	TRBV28	CASSSGTANQETQYF	TGTGCCAGCAGTAGTGGGACAGCCAACCAAGAGACCCAGTACTTC
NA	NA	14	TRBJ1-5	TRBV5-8	CASSFGGLYQPQHF	TGTGCCAGCAGCTTCGGGGGGTTGTATCAGCCCCAGCATTTT
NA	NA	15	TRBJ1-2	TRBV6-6	CASNLDGNTNYGYTF	TGTGCCAGCAATCTCGACGGAAACACAAACTATGGCTACACCTTC
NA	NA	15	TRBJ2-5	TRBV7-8	CASSLMTVGQETQYF	TGTGCCAGCAGCTTAATGACAGTCGGCCAAGAGACCCAGTACTTC
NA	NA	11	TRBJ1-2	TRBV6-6	CASSSSYGYTF	TGTGCCAGCAGTTCTTCCTATGGCTACACCTTC
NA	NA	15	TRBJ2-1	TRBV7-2	CASSFAVSSYNEQFF	TGTGCCAGCAGCTTCGCAGTGAGCTCCTACAATGAGCAGTTCTTC
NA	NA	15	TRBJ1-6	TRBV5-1	CASSMSRDLNSPLHF	TGCGCCAGCAGCATGAGCCGGGACCTAAATTCACCCCTCCACTTT
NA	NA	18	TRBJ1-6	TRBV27	CASSLSTEGLSYNSPLHF	TGTGCCAGCAGTTTATCGACGGAGGGCCTCTCCTATAATTCACCCCTCCACTTT
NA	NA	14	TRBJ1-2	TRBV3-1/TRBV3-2	CASSRSAALYGYTF	TGTGCCAGCAGCCGCTCTGCGGCCCTCTATGGCTACACCTTC
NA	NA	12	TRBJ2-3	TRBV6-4	CASGQGTDTQYF	TGTGCCAGCGGTCAGGGGACAGATACGCAGTATTTT
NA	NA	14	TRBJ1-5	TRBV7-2	CASSLIPGNQPQHF	TGTGCCAGCAGCTTAATTCCGGGCAATCAGCCCCAGCATTTT
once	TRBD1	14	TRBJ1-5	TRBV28	CASSPTGVRQPQHF	TGTGCCAGCAGTCCGACAGGGGTTCGTCAGCCCCAGCATTTT
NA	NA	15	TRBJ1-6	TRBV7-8	CASSLDKGANSPLHF	TGTGCCAGCAGCTTAGACAAAGGAGCTAATTCACCCCTCCACTTT
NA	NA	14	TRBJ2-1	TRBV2	CATPNADYNNEQFF	TGTGCCACCCCCAACGCGGACTACAACAATGAGCAGTTCTTC
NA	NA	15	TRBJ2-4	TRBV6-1	CASSEQGGAKNIQYF	TGTGCCAGCAGTGAACAGGGGGGAGCCAAAAACATTCAGTACTTC
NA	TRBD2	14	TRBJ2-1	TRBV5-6	CASSISGTSNEQFF	TGTGCCAGCAGCATCTCCGGGACTAGCAATGAGCAGTTCTTC
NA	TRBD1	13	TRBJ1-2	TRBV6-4	CASSDRDSYGYTF	TGTGCCAGCAGCGACCGGGACAGCTATGGCTACACCTTC
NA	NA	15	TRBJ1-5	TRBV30	CAWSERAYSNQPQHF	TGTGCCTGGAGTGAGAGGGCCTATAGCAATCAGCCCCAGCATTTT
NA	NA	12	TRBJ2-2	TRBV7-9	CASSPSAGELFF	TGTGCCAGCAGCCCCTCGGCCGGGGAGCTGTTTTTT
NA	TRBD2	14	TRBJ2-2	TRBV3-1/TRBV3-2	CASSQRGGTGELFF	TGTGCCAGCAGCCAACGGGGGGGTACCGGGGAGCTGTTTTTT
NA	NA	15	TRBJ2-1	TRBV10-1	CASTAGGQGGNEQFF	TGCGCCAGCACCGCGGGGGGACAGGGTGGGAATGAGCAGTTCTTC
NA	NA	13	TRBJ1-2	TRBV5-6	CASSLQSPYGYTF	TGTGCCAGCAGCCTCCAGAGTCCCTATGGCTACACCTTC
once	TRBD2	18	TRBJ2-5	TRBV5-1	CASSLRAGGTAGQETQYF	TGCGCCAGCAGCTTGCGAGCGGGGGGGACGGCGGGCCAAGAGACCCAGTACTTC
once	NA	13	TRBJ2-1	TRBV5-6	CASSSREYNEQFF	TGTGCCAGCAGCTCCCGGGAGTACAATGAGCAGTTCTTC
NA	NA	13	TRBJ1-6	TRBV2	CASSGDPILPLHF	TGTGCCAGCAGTGGAGACCCGATTTTACCCCTCCACTTT
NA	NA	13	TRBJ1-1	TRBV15	CATSRDGQFEAFF	TGTGCCACCAGCAGAGATGGACAGTTTGAAGCTTTCTTT
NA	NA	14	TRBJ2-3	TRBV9	CASSRYDPSDTQYF	TGTGCCAGCAGCCGCTATGACCCTTCAGATACGCAGTATTTT
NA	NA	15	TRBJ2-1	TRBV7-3	CASSPGGLVFNEQFF	TGTGCCAGCAGCCCAGGGGGACTAGTCTTCAATGAGCAGTTCTTC
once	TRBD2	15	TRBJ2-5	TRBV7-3	CASSLTSGGQETQYF	TGTGCCAGCAGCTTGACTAGCGGGGGCCAAGAGACCCAGTACTTC
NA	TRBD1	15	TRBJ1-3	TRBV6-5	CASIRGQGAGNTIYF	TGTGCCAGCATAAGGGGACAGGGGGCTGGAAACACCATATATTTT
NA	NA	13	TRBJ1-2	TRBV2	CASSEAEGDGYTF	TGTGCCAGCAGTGAAGCGGAGGGGGATGGCTACACCTTC
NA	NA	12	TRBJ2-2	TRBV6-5	CASSDWDGELFF	TGTGCCAGCAGCGACTGGGACGGGGAGCTGTTTTTT
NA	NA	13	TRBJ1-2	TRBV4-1	CASSQTAGDGYTF	TGCGCCAGCAGCCAGACGGCGGGCGATGGCTACACCTTC
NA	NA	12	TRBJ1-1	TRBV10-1	CASSFGTSEAFF	TGCGCCAGCTCTTTTGGGACATCTGAAGCTTTCTTT
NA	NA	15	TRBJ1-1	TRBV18	CASSPREGLNTEAFF	TGTGCCAGCTCACCCCGGGAGGGTTTGAACACTGAAGCTTTCTTT
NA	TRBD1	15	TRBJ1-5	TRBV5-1	CASSQGTEQNQPQHF	TGCGCCAGCAGCCAAGGGACAGAACAAAATCAGCCCCAGCATTTT
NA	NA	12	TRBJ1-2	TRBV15	CATSRDNGGYTF	TGTGCCACCAGCAGAGATAACGGAGGCTACACCTTC
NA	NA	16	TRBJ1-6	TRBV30	CAWSHPRTAKNSPLHF	TGTGCCTGGAGTCACCCCCGGACAGCGAAAAATTCACCCCTCCACTTT
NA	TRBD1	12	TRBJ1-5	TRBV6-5	CASRRQGAGEHF	TGTGCCAGCAGGAGACAGGGGGCAGGGGAGCATTTT
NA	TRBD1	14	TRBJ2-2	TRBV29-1	CSARTGGNTGELFF	TGCAGCGCCCGGACAGGGGGCAACACCGGGGAGCTGTTTTTT
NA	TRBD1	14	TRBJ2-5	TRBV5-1	CASSSPGGSETQYF	TGCGCCAGCAGCTCGCCAGGGGGCTCTGAGACCCAGTACTTC
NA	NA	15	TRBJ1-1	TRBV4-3	CASSQLAGLNTEAFF	TGCGCCAGCAGCCAACTTGCTGGATTGAACACTGAAGCTTTCTTT
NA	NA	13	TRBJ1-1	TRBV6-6	CASSDRMNTEAFF	TGTGCCAGCAGTGATAGGATGAACACTGAAGCTTTCTTT
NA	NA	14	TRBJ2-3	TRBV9	CASSVGVLSDTQYF	TGTGCCAGCAGCGTAGGAGTTTTGTCAGATACGCAGTATTTT
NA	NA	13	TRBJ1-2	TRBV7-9	CASSLGGPYGYTF	TGTGCCAGCAGCTTAGGGGGCCCCTATGGCTACACCTTC
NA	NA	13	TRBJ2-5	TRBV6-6	CASTLTYQETQYF	TGTGCCAGCACACTCACATACCAAGAGACCCAGTACTTC